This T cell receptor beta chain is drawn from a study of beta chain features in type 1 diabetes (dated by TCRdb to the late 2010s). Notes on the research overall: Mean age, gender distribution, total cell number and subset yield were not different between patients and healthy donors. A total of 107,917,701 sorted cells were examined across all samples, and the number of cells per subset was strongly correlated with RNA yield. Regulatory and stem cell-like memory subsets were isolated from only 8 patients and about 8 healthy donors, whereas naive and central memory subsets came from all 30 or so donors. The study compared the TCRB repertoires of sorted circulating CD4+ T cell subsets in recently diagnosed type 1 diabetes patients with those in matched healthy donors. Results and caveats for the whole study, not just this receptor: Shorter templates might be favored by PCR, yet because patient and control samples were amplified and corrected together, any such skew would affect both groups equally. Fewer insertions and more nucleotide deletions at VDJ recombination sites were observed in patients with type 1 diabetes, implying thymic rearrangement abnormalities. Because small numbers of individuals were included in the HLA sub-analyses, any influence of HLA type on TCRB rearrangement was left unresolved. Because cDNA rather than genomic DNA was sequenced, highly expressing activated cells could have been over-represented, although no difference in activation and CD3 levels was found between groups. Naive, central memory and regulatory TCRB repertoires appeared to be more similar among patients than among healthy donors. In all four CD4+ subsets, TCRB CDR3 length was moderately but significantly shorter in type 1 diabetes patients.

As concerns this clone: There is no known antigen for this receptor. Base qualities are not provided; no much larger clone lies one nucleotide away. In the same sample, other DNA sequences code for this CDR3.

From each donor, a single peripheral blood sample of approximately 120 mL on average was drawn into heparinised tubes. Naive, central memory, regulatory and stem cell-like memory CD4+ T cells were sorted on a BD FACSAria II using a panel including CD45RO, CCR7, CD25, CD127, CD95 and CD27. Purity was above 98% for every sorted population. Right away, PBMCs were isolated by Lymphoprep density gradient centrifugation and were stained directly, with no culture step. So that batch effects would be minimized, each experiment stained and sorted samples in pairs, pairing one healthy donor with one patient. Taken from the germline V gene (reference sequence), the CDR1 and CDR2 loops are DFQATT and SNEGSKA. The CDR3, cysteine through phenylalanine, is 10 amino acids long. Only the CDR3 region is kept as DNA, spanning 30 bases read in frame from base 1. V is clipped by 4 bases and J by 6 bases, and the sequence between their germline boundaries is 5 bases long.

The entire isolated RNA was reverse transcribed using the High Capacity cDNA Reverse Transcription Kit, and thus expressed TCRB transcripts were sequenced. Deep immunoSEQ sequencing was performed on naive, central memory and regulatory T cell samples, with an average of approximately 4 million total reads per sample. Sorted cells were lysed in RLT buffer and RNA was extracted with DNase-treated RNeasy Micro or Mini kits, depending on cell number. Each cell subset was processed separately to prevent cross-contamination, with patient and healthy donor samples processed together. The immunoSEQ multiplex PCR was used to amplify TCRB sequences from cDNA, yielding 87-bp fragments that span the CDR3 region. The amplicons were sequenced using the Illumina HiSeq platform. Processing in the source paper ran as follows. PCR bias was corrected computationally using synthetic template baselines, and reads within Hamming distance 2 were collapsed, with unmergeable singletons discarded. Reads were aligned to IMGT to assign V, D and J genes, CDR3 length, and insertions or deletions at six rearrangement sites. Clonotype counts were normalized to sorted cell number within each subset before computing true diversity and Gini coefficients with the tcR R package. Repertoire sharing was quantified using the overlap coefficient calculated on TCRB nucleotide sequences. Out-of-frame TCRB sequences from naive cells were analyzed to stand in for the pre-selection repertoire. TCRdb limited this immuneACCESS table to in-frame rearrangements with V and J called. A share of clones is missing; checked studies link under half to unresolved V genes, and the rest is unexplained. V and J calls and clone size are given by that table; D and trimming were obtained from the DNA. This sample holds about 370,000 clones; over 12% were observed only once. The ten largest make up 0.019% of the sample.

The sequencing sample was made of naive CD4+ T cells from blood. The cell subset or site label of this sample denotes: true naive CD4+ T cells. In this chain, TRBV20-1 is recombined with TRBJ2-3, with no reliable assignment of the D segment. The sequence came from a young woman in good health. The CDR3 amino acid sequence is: CSATRDTQYF. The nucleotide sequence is TGCAGTGCTACTCGGGATACGCAGTATTTT.